This TCR beta chain was found in a study of radiation and T cells in renal cell carcinoma. Here immunoSEQ multiplex PCR was the method, and the copy in TCRdb shows in-frame clones only, minus some. The sample yields about 150,000 clones, 88% seen once. Time point described: baseline pretreatment blood. Treatment given: 15 Gy SBRT to primary tumor, nephrectomy 4 weeks later. The CDR3 is 14 residues long. Per germline, CDR1 MDHEN and CDR2 SYDVKM. V trimming: 8 bases; J trimming: 4 bases; junction bases outside the gene matches: 10. The clonotype was recovered from a woman aged 70-85 years with renal cell carcinoma. The sample here was blood, taken from a patient whose treatment included radiotherapy and nephrectomy. The V and J genes are TRBV28 and TRBJ1-2, with 7 bases fitting TRBD1. Here the CDR3 reads CASGPTGAPYGYTF. In DNA form, the CDR3 reads TGTGCCAGCGGGCCTACAGGGGCCCCCTATGGCTACACCTTC.